These 20 T cell receptor beta chains came from one sample sequenced in a study of identical twins. TCRdb passed the 5' RACE reads through MiXCR, listing each CDR3 protein once. The table lists about 790,000 distinct CDR3 sequences, about 20% of them singletons. These sequences were also reported in another study, on T cells expressing NK-cell markers.

The sequenced sample was PBMCs. These receptors were collected from a woman aged 18-29 years in good health.

This clonotype appeared a few times. The chain carries TRBV12-3 or TRBV12-4 and TRBJ2-1, with TRBD2 matching over 14 bases. This CDR3 has 16 residues. The V gene end was trimmed by 0 bases and the J gene end by 7 bases; junction bases not matched to a gene: 2. DNA for the CDR3: TGTGCCAGCAGTTTAGCAGGGACTAGCGGGAGAAATGAGCAGTTCTTC. As protein: CASSLAGTSGRNEQFF.

This clonotype was counted at least ten times. CDR3 nucleotides: TGCGCCAGCAGCTCAGACAGGGACACTGAAGCTTTCTTT. Its protein product is CASSSDRDTEAFF. The chain has TRBV5-1 and TRBJ1-1; 7 nucleotides line up with TRBD1. The V gene's germline CDR1 is SGHRS and CDR2 YFSETQ. This CDR3 is 13 amino acids long. V trimming: 3 bases; J trimming: 3 bases; junction bases outside the gene matches: 2. Filled out from reference TRBV5-1 and TRBJ1-1, the complete variable domain reads KAGVTQTPRYLIKTRGQQVTLSCSPISGHRSVSWYQQTPGQGLQFLFEYFSETQRNKGNFPGRFSGRQFSNSRSEMNVSTLELGDSALYLCASSSDRDTEAFFGQGTRLTVV.

The chain carries TRBV2 and TRBJ1-1, with no clear D. The V end lost 3 bases, the J end lost 4 bases, and 9 bases lay between the germline ends. The CDR3 loop spans 13 amino acids. Germline V gene sequence: CDR1 SNHLY, CDR2 FYNNEI. The CDR3 is CASSEGPGTEAFF. CDR3 DNA sequence: TGTGCCAGCAGTGAGGGCCCAGGCACTGAAGCTTTCTTT.

This clonotype came up a few times. The chain employs TRBV6-2 or TRBV6-3 and TRBJ2-1; no clear D gene. V was trimmed by 2 bases and J by 5 bases, leaving 13 bases between them. Germline V gene sequence: CDR1 MNHEY, CDR2 SVGEGT. The CDR3 has 15 amino acids. The CDR3 region has the DNA TGTGCCAGCAGTTACGAATACTTTCTCGACAATGAGCAGTTCTTC. Residues: CASSYEYFLDNEQFF.

The chain couples TRBV20-1 to TRBJ2-3, with 7 bases identical to TRBD2. Germline trimming cut 2 bases from V and 3 bases from J; bases unmatched to any gene: 8. In germline, CDR1 is DFQATT, CDR2 SNEGSKA (reference sequence). The CDR3 has 15 residues. This chain's CDR3 is CSARPPQRDTDTQYF. The DNA of the CDR3 is TGCAGTGCTAGACCCCCCCAGCGGGATACAGATACGCAGTATTTT.

This clonotype was observed a handful of times. V is TRBV15 and J is TRBJ2-1, with 8 bases identical to TRBD2. In germline, CDR1 is LNHNV, CDR2 YYDKDF (reference sequence). Trimming at V came to 1 base and at J to 4 bases, leaving 6 bases not matched to a gene. The CDR3 is made up of 16 amino acids. The CDR3 sequence: CATSRVSGRTYNEQFF. Written as DNA, the CDR3 is TGTGCCACCAGCAGAGTGAGCGGGAGAACGTACAATGAGCAGTTCTTC. The variable domain in full, with the rest retrieved from reference TRBV15 and TRBJ2-1, is DAMVIQNPRYQVTQFGKPVTLSCSQTLNHNVMYWYQQKSSQAPKLLFHYYDKDFNNEADTPDNFQSRRPNTSFCFLDIRSPGLGDTAMYLCATSRVSGRTYNEQFFGPGTRLTVL.

The chain carries TRBV20-1 and TRBJ2-5; 8 bases are a match to TRBD2. CDR1 is DFQATT, CDR2 SNEGSKA, per germline (reference sequence). J lost 3 bases, V lost 0 bases, and 6 bases had no gene match. CDR3 length equals 15 residues. The CDR3 sequence is CSARDGTRGEETQYF. In DNA form, the CDR3 reads TGCAGTGCTAGAGATGGGACTAGGGGAGAAGAGACCCAGTACTTC.

This clonotype was seen more than once but under ten times. The V and J genes are TRBV11-3 and TRBJ2-1, with 7 nucleotides matching TRBD2. Germline V gene sequence: CDR1 SGHNT, CDR2 YENEEA. V trimming: 1 base; J trimming: 6 bases; junction bases outside the gene matches: 6. The CDR3 is 15 amino acids. CDR3 coding DNA: TGTGCCAGCAGCTTAGGTCTGGAGCGGGGCAATGAGCAGTTCTTC. Amino acids: CASSLGLERGNEQFF. Full variable domain (outside the CDR3, taken from reference TRBV11-3 and TRBJ2-1): EAGVVQSPRYKIIEKKQPVAFWCNPISGHNTLYWYLQNLGQGPELLIRYENEEAVDDSQLPKDRFSAERLKGVDSTLKIQPAELGDSAVYLCASSLGLERGNEQFFGPGTRLTVL.

There are a few counts of this clonotype. The V gene is TRBV6-1, the J gene TRBJ1-2; 8 bases match TRBD1. V gave up 1 base and J gave up 4 bases; unmatched junction bases: 11. In germline, CDR1 is MNHNS, CDR2 SASEGT. The CDR3 runs to 17 residues. CDR3 residues: CASSEGGGQALVYGYTF. CDR3 bases: TGTGCCAGCAGTGAAGGGGGGGGACAGGCGCTGGTCTATGGCTACACCTTC.

In this sample, this clonotype turned up many times. This chain joins TRBV5-1 and TRBJ2-1, with 10 bases aligning to TRBD2. This CDR3 is 16 amino acids long. With 0 bases clipped from V and 7 bases from J, the junction kept 7 bases outside the gene matches. CDR1 and CDR2 (germline): SGHRS, YFSETQ. The CDR3 reads CASSLAPSGSGNEQFF. The CDR3 DNA reads as TGCGCCAGCAGCTTGGCCCCTAGCGGGAGTGGGAATGAGCAGTTCTTC.

The chain employs TRBV20-1 and TRBJ2-2, with 8 bases that match TRBD2. V lost 4 bases and J lost 7; bases outside the gene matches: 5. The CDR3 contains 13 residues. In germline, CDR1 is DFQATT, CDR2 SNEGSKA (reference sequence). Here the CDR3 reads CSATREVGGELFF. DNA for the CDR3: TGCAGTGCTACGCGGGAGGTCGGCGGGGAGCTGTTTTTT.

In this sample, this clonotype turned up a few times. The chain combines TRBV29-1 with TRBJ2-5; D is ambiguous. This CDR3 is 12 amino acids long. Germline V lookup: CDR1 SQVTM, CDR2 ANQGSEA. V was pared by 4 bases and J by 4 bases, with 10 bases between. The CDR3 DNA reads as TGCAGCGTTGGTGTGGGAAGAGAGACCCAGTACTTC. It yields the protein CSVGVGRETQYF.

The chain joins TRBV6-2 or TRBV6-3 to TRBJ2-1; no clear D gene. The CDR3 extends over 12 amino acids. Germline V lookup: CDR1 MNHEY, CDR2 SVGEGT. The V gene lost 5 bases and the J gene lost 6 bases, with 8 bases spanning the gap. The CDR3 DNA reads as TGTGCCAGCAGTCCTATGATCAATGAGCAGTTCTTC. Translated, it gives CASSPMINEQFF.

The chain joins TRBV6-1 to TRBJ2-2; 8 bases agree with TRBD2. This CDR3 is 14 amino acids long. Germline trimming cut 6 bases from V and 4 bases from J; bases unmatched to any gene: 4. From germline, CDR1 is MNHNS and CDR2 SASEGT. The CDR3 bases are TGTGCCAGCAGGGGGACTAGTGGCACCGGGGAGCTGTTTTTT. It yields the protein CASRGTSGTGELFF.

This clonotype has a count of ten or more. The J gene is TRBJ1-4, the V gene TRBV27; a possible D gene is TRBD1 (5 bases). This CDR3 region has 14 residues. In germline, CDR1 is MNHEY, CDR2 SMNVEV (reference sequence). Trimming cost V 6 bases and J 3 bases, with 11 bases left between them. The CDR3 here is CASSRTRPNEKLFF. DNA for the CDR3: TGTGCCAGCAGCAGGACACGGCCTAATGAAAAACTGTTTTTT.

This clonotype was counted between two and nine times. The chain links TRBV12-3 or TRBV12-4 to TRBJ2-7; D is undetermined. V lost 3 bases, J lost 7 bases, and 19 bases lay in between. This CDR3 spans 15 amino acids. The DNA for the CDR3 is TGTGCCAGCAGTTTCTACGGCTCCCGGTGGGGAGAGCAGTACTTC. It encodes CASSFYGSRWGEQYF.

The chain combines TRBV2 with TRBJ1-5, with 7 bases aligning to TRBD1. Germline lookup yields CDR1 SNHLY and CDR2 FYNNEI. With V trimmed by 6 bases and J by 7 bases, 6 bases remained unmatched. The CDR3 is 13 residues long. The DNA of the CDR3 is TGTGCCAGCAGAACGACAGGGCTGCAGCCCCAGCATTTT. It is translated as CASRTTGLQPQHF.

This clonotype was seen only a few times. Mismatch with germline at one junction end may stem from a read error. V is TRBV27 and J is TRBJ2-2, with 7 nucleotides matching TRBD2. CDR1 MNHEY and CDR2 SMNVEV come from the germline V gene (reference sequence). This CDR3 has 14 amino acids. In nucleotides, the CDR3 is TGTGCCACCCGGACTAGAAGGAACATCGGGGAGCTGTTTTTT. Translating gives CATRTRRNIGELFF.

V gene TRBV4-3 combines with J gene TRBJ2-6; D call uncertain. Trimming took 0 bases from V and 4 from J, leaving 10 bases between them. This CDR3 region has 16 residues. The V gene's germline CDR1 is LGHNA and CDR2 YSLEER. In nucleotides, the CDR3 is TGCGCCAGCAGCCAAGACGATGCTTGGGGGGCCAACGTCCTGACTTTC. It yields the protein CASSQDDAWGANVLTF.

CDR3 coding DNA: TGCAGTGCTAGAGCAAGGGGACTTTACGAGCAGTACTTC. Its protein product is CSARARGLYEQYF. This chain connects TRBV20-1 to TRBJ2-7; tentative D call: TRBD2 (6 bases). V gave up 1 base and J gave up 4 bases, with 11 bases separating them. The CDR3 is 13 amino acids. Germline assignment: CDR1 DFQATT and CDR2 SNEGSKA (reference sequence).